This is a list of T cell receptor beta chains from one sample in a study of Ad26.COV2.S vaccination and SARS-CoV-2 variants. TCRdb keeps only in-frame clones here, not all; method: immunoSEQ multiplex PCR. The table has about 680,000 clones, more than 70% seen once. The sample consisted of peripheral blood, taken in a trial of Ad26.COV2.S vaccine versus placebo. The receptors were sampled from a person between 18 and 65 years old who received the Ad26.COV2.S COVID-19 vaccine or a placebo. Both conserved end residues are part of each CDR3. The D gene is left open where the match is weak. Size is omitted from some rows. Given values are once, few, many or a class for expanded clones.

clone_size	d_call	v_call	j_call	cdr3_aa	cdr3_nt
.	.	TRBV5-6	TRBJ1-3	CASSLSGNTIYF	TGTGCCAGCAGCTTAAGTGGAAACACCATATATTTT
.	TRBD1	TRBV10-1	TRBJ2-1	CASSGYRGLTSHNEQFF	TGCGCCAGCAGTGGATACAGGGGGTTAACCTCTCACAATGAGCAGTTCTTC
.	.	TRBV7-2	TRBJ2-4	CASRYHDIQYF	TGTGCCAGCAGGTATCACGACATTCAGTACTTC
few	.	TRBV25-1	TRBJ2-7	CASSEGAYEQYF	TGTGCCAGCAGTGAGGGGGCTTACGAGCAGTACTTC
.	TRBD1	TRBV15	TRBJ1-2	CATSLDRGAGYTF	TGTGCCACCAGCTTGGACAGGGGGGCTGGCTACACCTTC
.	.	TRBV9	TRBJ1-5	CASSVDGTAYQPQHF	TGTGCCAGCAGCGTAGACGGGACGGCTTATCAGCCCCAGCATTTT
.	.	TRBV7-2	TRBJ1-2	CASSSGQGISYGYTF	TGTGCCAGCAGCTCGGGGCAGGGGATTAGTTATGGCTACACCTTC
.	TRBD2	TRBV30	TRBJ2-3	CAWSGVGRTDTQYF	TGTGCCTGGAGTGGCGTCGGGAGGACAGATACGCAGTATTTT
.	TRBD2	TRBV3-1/TRBV3-2	TRBJ2-1	CASSQVLAGGLGNEQFF	TGTGCCAGCAGCCAAGTACTAGCGGGGGGGCTTGGGAATGAGCAGTTCTTC
.	.	TRBV9	TRBJ1-5	CASSVGAGNQPQHF	TGTGCCAGCAGCGTAGGGGCAGGGAATCAGCCCCAGCATTTT
.	.	TRBV11-2	TRBJ1-2	CASTFPSDSSNYGYTF	TGTGCCAGCACCTTTCCCTCTGACAGTTCTAACTATGGCTACACCTTC
.	.	TRBV2	TRBJ1-1	CASKREGSTEAFF	TGTGCCAGCAAACGGGAAGGGAGCACTGAAGCTTTCTTT
few	.	TRBV27	TRBJ1-5	CASSLRGNNQPQHF	TGTGCCAGCAGTCTAAGGGGGAACAATCAGCCCCAGCATTTT
.	TRBD2	TRBV3-1/TRBV3-2	TRBJ2-4	CASSQEWEGTKNIQYF	TGTGCCAGCAGCCAAGAATGGGAGGGGACCAAAAACATTCAGTACTTC
.	.	TRBV2	TRBJ2-5	CASSETPQLPETQYF	TGTGCCAGCAGTGAGACTCCGCAGCTACCAGAGACCCAGTACTTC
once	TRBD1	TRBV6-1	TRBJ1-4	CASSEPTGGVTNEKLFF	TGTGCCAGCAGTGAACCTACAGGGGGTGTAACTAATGAAAAACTGTTTTTT
.	TRBD1	TRBV6-6	TRBJ1-1	CASTRTGNTEAFF	TGTGCCAGCACCAGGACAGGGAACACTGAAGCTTTCTTT
.	.	TRBV29-1	TRBJ2-2	CSVLETGELFF	TGCAGCGTTCTCGAGACCGGGGAGCTGTTTTTT
few	TRBD1	TRBV27	TRBJ2-2	CASRWDRGTGELFF	TGTGCCAGCAGGTGGGACAGGGGCACCGGGGAGCTGTTTTTT
.	TRBD1	TRBV6-6	TRBJ2-1	CASSLGDSYNEQFF	TGTGCCAGCAGCCTAGGGGACAGCTACAATGAGCAGTTCTTC
.	TRBD1	TRBV5-4	TRBJ1-2	CASSSPGTGGMNYGYTF	TGTGCCAGCAGCTCGCCCGGGACAGGGGGAATGAACTATGGCTACACCTTC
once	.	TRBV7-9	TRBJ2-1	CASSLGDTEQFF	TGTGCCAGCAGCTTAGGGGACACTGAGCAGTTCTTC
.	.	TRBV14	TRBJ1-1	CASSQDLGRNTEAFF	TGTGCCAGCAGCCAAGATCTGGGACGGAACACTGAAGCTTTCTTT
few	TRBD2	TRBV4-2	TRBJ2-7	CASSQVPGGFSYEQYF	TGTGCCAGCAGCCAAGTCCCGGGAGGGTTTTCCTACGAGCAGTACTTC
.	.	TRBV12-3/TRBV12-4	TRBJ2-7	CASSLVRSAEQYF	TGTGCCAGCAGTTTAGTCAGGTCCGCCGAGCAGTACTTC
.	TRBD1	TRBV7-9	TRBJ2-5	CASSMGQGALETQYF	TGTGCCAGCAGCATGGGACAGGGGGCCTTAGAGACCCAGTACTTC
.	.	TRBV7-6	TRBJ1-1	CASSLGAGVRNTEAFF	TGTGCCAGCAGCTTGGGGGCAGGGGTGAGGAACACTGAAGCTTTCTTT
once	.	TRBV12-3/TRBV12-4	TRBJ2-2	CASSSDITGELFF	TGTGCCAGCAGTTCGGACATCACCGGGGAGCTGTTTTTT
once	.	TRBV6-5	TRBJ1-1	CASSTLGLAFF	TGTGCCAGCAGTACTTTGGGGCTAGCTTTCTTT
.	.	TRBV5-6	TRBJ1-5	CASSLWTASNQPQHF	TGTGCCAGCAGCTTGTGGACAGCAAGCAATCAGCCCCAGCATTTT
.	.	TRBV14	TRBJ2-7	CASSQFQSSYEQYF	TGTGCCAGCAGCCAGTTCCAGAGCTCCTACGAGCAGTACTTC
.	TRBD2	TRBV24-1	TRBJ2-1	CATSDLGTSRYNEQFF	TGTGCCACCAGTGATTTGGGGACTAGCAGGTACAATGAGCAGTTCTTC
.	.	TRBV4-3	TRBJ1-2	CASSQEAARADSYTF	TGCGCCAGCAGCCAAGAAGCAGCCAGGGCGGATAGCTACACCTTC
.	.	TRBV19	TRBJ1-5	CASSPPVGGRRHQPQHF	TGTGCCAGTAGTCCCCCTGTAGGGGGGAGGAGGCATCAGCCCCAGCATTTT
once	TRBD2	TRBV3-1/TRBV3-2	TRBJ2-1	CASSQGTSGQFF	TGTGCCAGCAGCCAAGGGACTAGCGGGCAGTTCTTC
.	TRBD1	TRBV4-3	TRBJ2-6	CASSQDRTGVYSGANVLTF	TGCGCCAGCAGCCAAGATAGGACAGGGGTTTACTCTGGGGCCAACGTCCTGACTTTC
once	.	TRBV29-1	TRBJ1-2	CSVRGTHYGYTF	TGCAGCGTTAGGGGTACCCACTATGGCTACACCTTC
.	.	TRBV2	TRBJ2-1	CASSPDGNNEQFF	TGTGCCAGCAGTCCGGACGGCAACAATGAGCAGTTCTTC
once	TRBD1	TRBV5-5	TRBJ1-2	CASSFLGTGSRRGSNYGYTF	TGTGCCAGCAGCTTCCTGGGGACAGGGTCTCGCCGTGGATCGAATTATGGCTACACCTTC
few	TRBD1	TRBV5-1	TRBJ1-3	CASSTGTGVGNTIYF	TGCGCCAGCAGCACCGGGACAGGGGTAGGAAACACCATATATTTT